This entry is about one T cell receptor (beta chain). The antigen is not known. This sample stems from a study of monozygotic twins with inflammatory bowel disease. This CDR3 spans 15 amino acids. Germline CDR1 reads SGHAT; CDR2 reads FQNNGV. Findings and caveats of the study: Results did not support any single strong IBD-associated signal or clonotype. Other individuals had fewer clonotypes in common with IBD patients than with healthy twins, especially with disease activity. The analysis did not separate different T cell subtypes. Repertoire likeness was no different across concordant and discordant twins, perhaps owing to restricted power.

For each CDR3 protein, TCRdb gives one entry from its re-call of the 5' RACE reads, without DNA. The sample holds a few hundred thousand distinct CDR3 sequences. The sequence derives from a human donor with ulcerative colitis or Crohn's disease, or a healthy co-twin of an affected twin (not recorded which). The sequenced sample consisted of blood. This sequence joins TRBV11-2 and TRBJ2-7. The chain's CDR3 is CASSLEVGSAYEQYF. Looking up the rest from reference TRBV11-2 and TRBJ2-7 gives the full variable domain: EAGVAQSPRYKIIEKRQSVAFWCNPISGHATLYWYQQILGQGPKLLIQFQNNGVVDDSQLPKDRFSAERLKGVDSTLKIQPAKLEDSAVYLCASSLEVGSAYEQYFGPGTRLTVT.